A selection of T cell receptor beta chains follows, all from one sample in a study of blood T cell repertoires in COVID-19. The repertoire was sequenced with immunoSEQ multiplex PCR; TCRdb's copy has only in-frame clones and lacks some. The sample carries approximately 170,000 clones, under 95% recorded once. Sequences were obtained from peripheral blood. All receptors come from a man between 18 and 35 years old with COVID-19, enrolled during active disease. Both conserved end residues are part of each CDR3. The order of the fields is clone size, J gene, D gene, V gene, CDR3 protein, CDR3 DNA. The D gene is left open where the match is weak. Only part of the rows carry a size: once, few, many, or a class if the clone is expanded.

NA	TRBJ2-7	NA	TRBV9	CASSVGVSDSYEQYF	TGTGCCAGCAGCGTAGGCGTTAGCGACTCCTACGAGCAGTACTTC
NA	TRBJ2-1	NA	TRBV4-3	CASSQDPLARDNEQFF	TGCGCCAGCAGCCAAGATCCCCTAGCGCGGGACAATGAGCAGTTCTTC
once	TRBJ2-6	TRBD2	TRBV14	CASSQTWGGSGANVLTF	TGTGCCAGCAGCCAAACTTGGGGGGGATCTGGGGCCAACGTCCTGACTTTC
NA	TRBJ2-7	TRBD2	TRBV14	CASSAGLAGDEQYF	TGTGCCAGCAGCGCCGGACTAGCGGGAGACGAGCAGTACTTC
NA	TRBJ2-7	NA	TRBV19	CASSWGGSGAYEQYF	TGTGCCAGTAGTTGGGGAGGTAGCGGCGCCTACGAGCAGTACTTC
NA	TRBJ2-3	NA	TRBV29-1	CSVHTRARTDTQYF	TGCAGCGTCCATACCAGGGCCCGCACAGATACGCAGTATTTT
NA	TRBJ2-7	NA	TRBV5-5	CASSWRLGYEQYF	TGTGCCAGCAGCTGGAGGCTAGGGTACGAGCAGTACTTC
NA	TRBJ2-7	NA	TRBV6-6	CASSAPGFGDYEQYF	TGTGCCAGCAGCGCCCCGGGATTCGGAGACTACGAGCAGTACTTC
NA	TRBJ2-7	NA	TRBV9	CASSRGGVMNEQYF	TGTGCCAGCAGCAGAGGGGGGGTTATGAACGAGCAGTACTTC
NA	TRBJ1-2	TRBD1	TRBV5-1	CASSRDSNYGYTF	TGCGCCAGCAGCCGGGACAGTAACTATGGCTACACCTTC
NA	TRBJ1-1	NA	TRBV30	CAWSDRTEAFF	TGTGCCTGGAGTGATCGGACTGAAGCTTTCTTT
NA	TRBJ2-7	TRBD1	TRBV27	CASSSYRDRGVYEQYF	TGTGCCAGCAGTTCTTACCGGGACAGGGGGGTCTACGAGCAGTACTTC
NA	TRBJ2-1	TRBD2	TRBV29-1	CSVEGLAGIYNEQFF	TGCAGCGTCGAGGGACTAGCGGGCATCTACAATGAGCAGTTCTTC
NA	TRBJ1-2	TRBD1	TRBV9	CASSGQGAEWNGYTF	TGTGCCAGCAGCGGGCAGGGGGCGGAGTGGAATGGCTACACCTTC
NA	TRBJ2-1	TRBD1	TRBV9	CASSAGQGPYNEQFF	TGTGCCAGCAGCGCCGGACAGGGTCCCTACAATGAGCAGTTCTTC
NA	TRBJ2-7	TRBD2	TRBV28	CASSLGGTSGPEQYF	TGTGCCAGCAGCTTGGGGGGGACTAGCGGGCCCGAGCAGTACTTC
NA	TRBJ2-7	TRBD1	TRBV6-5	CASRPKTGGYEQYF	TGTGCCAGCAGACCTAAGACAGGGGGCTACGAGCAGTACTTC
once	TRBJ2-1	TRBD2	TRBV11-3	CASSLDPTSGSFGEQFF	TGTGCCAGCAGCTTAGACCCTACTAGCGGGAGTTTCGGTGAGCAGTTCTTC
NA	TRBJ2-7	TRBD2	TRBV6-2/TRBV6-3	CASSKPGLAGPYEQYF	TGTGCCAGCAGTAAACCGGGACTAGCGGGGCCCTACGAGCAGTACTTC
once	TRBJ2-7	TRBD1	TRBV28	CASRPITGGSSYEQYF	TGTGCCAGCAGGCCGATAACAGGGGGGAGCTCCTACGAGCAGTACTTC
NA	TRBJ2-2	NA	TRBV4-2	CASSQDYQGFNTGELFF	TGTGCCAGCAGCCAAGATTATCAGGGGTTCAACACCGGGGAGCTGTTTTTT
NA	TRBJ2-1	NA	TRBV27	CASSLSLGASPMRQFF	TGTGCCAGCAGTTTATCTTTGGGGGCCTCCCCAATGAGGCAGTTCTTC
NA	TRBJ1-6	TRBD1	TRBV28	CASSLWDRGNSPLHF	TGTGCCAGCAGTTTATGGGACAGGGGTAATTCACCCCTCCACTTT
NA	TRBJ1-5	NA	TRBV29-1	CSVGAGKNQPQHF	TGCAGCGTTGGGGCAGGGAAAAATCAGCCCCAGCATTTT
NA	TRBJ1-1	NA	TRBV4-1	CASSLTGSEAFF	TGCGCCAGCAGCCTTACGGGTAGTGAAGCTTTCTTT
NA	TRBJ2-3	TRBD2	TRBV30	CAWSPGTSGGAPSTQYF	TGTGCCTGGAGTCCGGGGACTAGCGGAGGGGCCCCCAGCACGCAGTATTTT
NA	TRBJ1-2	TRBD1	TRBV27	CASSLQGTVNYGYTF	TGTGCCAGCAGTTTGCAAGGGACAGTTAACTATGGCTACACCTTC
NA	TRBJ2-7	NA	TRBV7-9	CASSMTGIYEQYF	TGTGCCAGCAGCATGACCGGGATCTACGAGCAGTACTTC
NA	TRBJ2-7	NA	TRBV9	CASSVDSNFYEQYF	TGTGCCAGCAGCGTAGACTCGAACTTCTACGAGCAGTACTTC
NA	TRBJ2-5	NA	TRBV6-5	CASDRNFQETQYF	TGTGCCAGCGACAGAAACTTCCAAGAGACCCAGTACTTC
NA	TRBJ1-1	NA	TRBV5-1	CASSLQGHPNTEAFF	TGCGCCAGCAGCTTGCAGGGACACCCTAACACTGAAGCTTTCTTT
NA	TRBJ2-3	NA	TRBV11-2	CASTEVSSGTDTQYF	TGTGCCAGCACCGAAGTGTCTAGCGGCACAGATACGCAGTATTTT
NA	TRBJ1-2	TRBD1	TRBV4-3	CASSQGVRDSRAFYGYTF	TGCGCCAGCAGCCAAGGTGTCCGGGACAGCCGCGCTTTCTATGGCTACACCTTC
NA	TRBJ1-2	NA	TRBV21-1	CASSKALCYGYTF	TGTGCCAGCAGCAAAGCGCTATGTTACGGCTACACCTTC
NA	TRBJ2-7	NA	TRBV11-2	CASSLGGVHEQYF	TGTGCCAGCAGCTTAGGGGGGGTCCACGAGCAGTACTTC
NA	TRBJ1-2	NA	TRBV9	CASSEGGFRNYGYTF	TGTGCCAGCAGCGAGGGAGGCTTTCGTAACTATGGCTACACCTTC
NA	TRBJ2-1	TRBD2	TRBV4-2	CASSQGGSNYNEQFF	TGTGCCAGCAGCCAGGGCGGGAGCAACTACAATGAGCAGTTCTTC
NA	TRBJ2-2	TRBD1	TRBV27	CASSSSGGGTGELFF	TGTGCCAGCAGTTCCTCAGGGGGTGGCACCGGGGAGCTGTTTTTT
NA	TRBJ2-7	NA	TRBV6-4	CASSDSRKRSYEQYF	TGTGCCAGCAGTGACTCAAGGAAGCGATCCTACGAGCAGTACTTC
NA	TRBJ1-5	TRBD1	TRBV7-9	CASSTGTVMPQHF	TGTGCCAGCAGCACCGGGACAGTTATGCCCCAGCATTTT
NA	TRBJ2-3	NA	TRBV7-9	CASSSTGTDTQYF	TGTGCCAGCAGCTCAACGGGGACAGATACGCAGTATTTT
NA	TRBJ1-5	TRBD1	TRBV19	CASSIYRQGNQPQHF	TGTGCCAGTAGTATATACCGACAGGGTAATCAGCCCCAGCATTTT
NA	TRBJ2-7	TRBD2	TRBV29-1	CSVEPGGIHYEQYF	TGCAGCGTTGAGCCGGGGGGAATACACTACGAGCAGTACTTC
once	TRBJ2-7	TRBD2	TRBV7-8	CASSLGRGSPVEQYEQYF	TGTGCCAGCAGCTTAGGGCGGGGGTCGCCCGTCGAGCAGTACGAGCAGTACTTC
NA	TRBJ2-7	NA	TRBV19	CASSTRTDPTYEQYF	TGTGCCAGTAGTACGCGGACAGATCCCACCTACGAGCAGTACTTC
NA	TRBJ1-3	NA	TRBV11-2	CASSLGGGAGNTIYF	TGTGCCAGCAGCCTGGGCGGCGGGGCTGGAAACACCATATATTTT
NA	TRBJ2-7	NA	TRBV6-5	CASSLVPRSGYEQYF	TGTGCCAGCAGTTTAGTCCCCAGGAGCGGATACGAGCAGTACTTC
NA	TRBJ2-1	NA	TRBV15	CATSRGGATGHGMDEQFF	TGTGCCACCAGCAGAGGGGGAGCTACGGGACATGGGATGGATGAGCAGTTCTTC
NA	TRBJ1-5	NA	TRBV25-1	CASSDYGNQPQHF	TGTGCCAGCAGTGATTACGGGAACCAGCCCCAGCATTTT
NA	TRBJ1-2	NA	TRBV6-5	CASSPGSANYGYTF	TGTGCCAGCAGCCCAGGTTCAGCTAACTATGGCTACACCTTC
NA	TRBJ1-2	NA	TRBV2	CASSEKGGRGGYTF	TGTGCCAGCAGTGAAAAGGGAGGAAGGGGTGGCTACACCTTC
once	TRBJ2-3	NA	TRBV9	CASSVVAEGTDTQYF	TGTGCCAGCAGCGTAGTAGCGGAGGGCACAGATACGCAGTATTTT
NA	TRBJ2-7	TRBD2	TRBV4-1	CASSQVPLAGHRYF	TGCGCCAGCAGCCAAGTCCCACTAGCGGGTCACCGGTACTTC